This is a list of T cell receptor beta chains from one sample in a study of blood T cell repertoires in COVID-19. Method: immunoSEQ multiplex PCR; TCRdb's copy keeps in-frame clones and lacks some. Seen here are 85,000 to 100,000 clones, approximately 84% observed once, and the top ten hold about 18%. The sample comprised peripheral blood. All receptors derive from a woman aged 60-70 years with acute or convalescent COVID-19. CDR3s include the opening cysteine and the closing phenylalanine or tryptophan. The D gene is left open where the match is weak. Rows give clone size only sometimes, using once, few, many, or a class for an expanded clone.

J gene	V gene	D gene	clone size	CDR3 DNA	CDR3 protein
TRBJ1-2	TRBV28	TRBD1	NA	TGTGCCAGCAAAGACCGACAGGGGTCTAACTATGGCTACACCTTC	CASKDRQGSNYGYTF
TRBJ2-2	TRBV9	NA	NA	TGTGCCAGCAGCGTAGGTGAAGGGCAGGGCAGCACCGGGGAGCTGTTTTTT	CASSVGEGQGSTGELFF
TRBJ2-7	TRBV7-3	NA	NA	TGTGCCAGCAGCTTCGGTCAAACCTACGAGCAGTACTTC	CASSFGQTYEQYF
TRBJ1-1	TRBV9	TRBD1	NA	TGTGCCAGCAGCGAAACGGGACAGATCAACACTGAAGCTTTCTTT	CASSETGQINTEAFF
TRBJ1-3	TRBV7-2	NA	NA	TGTGCCACTTCACAGGGTACTGGAAACACCATATATTTT	CATSQGTGNTIYF
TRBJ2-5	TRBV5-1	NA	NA	TGCGCCAGCAGCTTGTGGGGCGGACAAAACCAAGAGACCCAGTACTTC	CASSLWGGQNQETQYF
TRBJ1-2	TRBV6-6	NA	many	TGTGCCAGCAGCCCTGGAGTCTATGGCTACACCTTC	CASSPGVYGYTF
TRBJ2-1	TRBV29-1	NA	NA	TGCAGCGTTGCCTCAGCGATCTCCTACAATGAGCAGTTCTTC	CSVASAISYNEQFF
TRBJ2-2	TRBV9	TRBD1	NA	TGTGCCAGCAGCGTAGACAGGGGTTTAACCGGGGAGCTGTTTTTT	CASSVDRGLTGELFF
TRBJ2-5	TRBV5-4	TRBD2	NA	TGTGCCAGCAGCTCCCCTGGGGGGGGACAAGAGACCCAGTACTTC	CASSSPGGGQETQYF
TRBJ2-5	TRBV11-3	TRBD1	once	TGTGCCAGCAGCCCCCCCGGGACAGGGTTTTTGGAGACCCAGTACTTC	CASSPPGTGFLETQYF
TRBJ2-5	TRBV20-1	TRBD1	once	TGCAGTGCTAGTCCAGCCCCGGGACAGGGACAGACCCAGTACTTC	CSASPAPGQGQTQYF
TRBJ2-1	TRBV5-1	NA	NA	TGCGCCAGCAGCTACGGACAGGAGGGTGAGCAGTTCTTC	CASSYGQEGEQFF
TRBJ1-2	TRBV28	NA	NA	TGTGCCAGCAACGAACAGGCCTGGGGTAACTATGGCTACACCTTC	CASNEQAWGNYGYTF
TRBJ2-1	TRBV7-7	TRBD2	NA	TGTGCCAGCAGCCTCGGGACTAGCGTCAATGAGCAGTTCTTC	CASSLGTSVNEQFF
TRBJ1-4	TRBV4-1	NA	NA	TGCGCCAGCTGTACAGGGATTAACTACGAAAAACTGTTTTTT	CASCTGINYEKLFF
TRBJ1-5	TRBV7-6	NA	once	TGTGCCAGCAGCTTAGCGGGTGGCGGGCGTAGCAATCAGCCCCAGCATTTT	CASSLAGGGRSNQPQHF
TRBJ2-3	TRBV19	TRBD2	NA	TGTGCCAGTACCACCGGCCGTGGCGGGGGGGCCACAGATACGCAGTATTTT	CASTTGRGGGATDTQYF
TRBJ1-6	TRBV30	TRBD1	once	TGTGCCTGGATGGGATACAGGGGAAATAATTCACCCCTCCACTTT	CAWMGYRGNNSPLHF
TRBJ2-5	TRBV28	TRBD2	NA	TGTGCCAGCAACCTTGGCGGGGGTGGGGAGACCCAGTACTTC	CASNLGGGGETQYF
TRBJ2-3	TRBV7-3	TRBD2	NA	TGTGCCAGCAGCTTAATGTGGTGGCTAGCGGGGGAGAACCCCACAGATACGCAGTATTTT	CASSLMWWLAGENPTDTQYF
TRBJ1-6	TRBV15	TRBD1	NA	TGTGCCACCAGCAGTATGACAGGGGGGTTTTCACCCCTCCACTTT	CATSSMTGGFSPLHF
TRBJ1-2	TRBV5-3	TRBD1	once	TGTGCCAGAAGCCCGGGACAGGCTCTTGGCTACACCTTC	CARSPGQALGYTF
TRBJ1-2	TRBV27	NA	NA	TGTGCCAGCAGTTTAACGGGGGGCGGGGATGGCTACACCTTC	CASSLTGGGDGYTF
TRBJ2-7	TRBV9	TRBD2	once	TGTGCCAGCAGCGTAGGGGAGGGACTCTACGAGCAGTACTTC	CASSVGEGLYEQYF
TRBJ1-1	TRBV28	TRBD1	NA	TGTGCCAGCAGTCGACAGGGCTTCAACACTGAAGCTTTCTTT	CASSRQGFNTEAFF
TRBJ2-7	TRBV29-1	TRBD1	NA	TGCAGCGTTGCCGGGACAGGGGGCTACGAGCAGTACTTC	CSVAGTGGYEQYF
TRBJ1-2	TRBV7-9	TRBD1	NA	TGTGCCAGCAGCCGAAAAACAGGGGCTGACTATGGCTACACCTTC	CASSRKTGADYGYTF
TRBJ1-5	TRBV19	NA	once	TGTGCCAGTAGTATTGGAGGACTGAGCAATCAGCCCCAGCATTTT	CASSIGGLSNQPQHF
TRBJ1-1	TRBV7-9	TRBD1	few	TGTGCCAGCAGCCCTCGGACAGGGAGCACTGAAGCTTTCTTT	CASSPRTGSTEAFF
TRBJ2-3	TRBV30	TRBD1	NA	TGTGCCTGGGAAGGACAGGGCACAGATACGCAGTATTTT	CAWEGQGTDTQYF
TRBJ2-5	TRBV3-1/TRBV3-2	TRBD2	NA	TGTGCCAGCAGCCGAGCGGGGGGGCGGCGAGAGACCCAGTACTTC	CASSRAGGRRETQYF
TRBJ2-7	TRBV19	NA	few	TGTGCCAGCGCGTGGGGAGGCTCCTACGAGCAGTACTTC	CASAWGGSYEQYF
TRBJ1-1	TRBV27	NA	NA	TGTGCCAGCAGTTCCCGGGGATCGGGGGACACTGAAGCTTTCTTT	CASSSRGSGDTEAFF
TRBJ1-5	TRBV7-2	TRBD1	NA	TGTGCCAGCAGCTTAAGTTGGGACAGGGGGGCTCAGCCCCAGCATTTT	CASSLSWDRGAQPQHF
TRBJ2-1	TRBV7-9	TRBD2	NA	TGTGCCAGCAGCACGGAGAAGCGGGGGGGCCGTTACAATGAGCAGTTCTTC	CASSTEKRGGRYNEQFF
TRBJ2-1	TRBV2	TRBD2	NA	TGTGCCAGCTCCAGCGGGAGGTACAATGAGCAGTTCTTC	CASSSGRYNEQFF